The sequence of this TCR beta chain was determined in a study of T cell responses to AZD1222 COVID-19 vaccine (dated by TCRdb to the early 2020s). Study-wide context: TCR sequencing was performed for roughly 250 trial participants, of whom roughly 200 were given two doses of AZD1222 and around 25 were given two doses of MenACWY control vaccine. Trial participants were enrolled by age into subgroups of 18-55, 56-69 and 70-plus years, and around 140, 26 and 57 TCR-sequenced participants, respectively, were included in these subgroups. The research as a whole found: The 56-69-year group was small, and its depth increase did not reach significance, likely because of low power. Nearly half of unique spike-specific TCRs reportedly recognized epitopes outside regions mutated in the B.1.351 and B.1.1.7 variants. Participants were mostly white British and included more females than males, and it was suggested by the authors that clonal diversity may have been underestimated. After two AZD1222 doses, spike-specific TCR breadth and depth were significantly higher than at day 0 and than in MenACWY recipients. Because no day 14 peak-response samples were available, the repertoires could be characterized only after the peak T cell response. The vaccine-associated CD4 TCRs covered the entire spike protein, and the dominant responses fell in regions 160-218 and 743-854. Conclusions about previously exposed vaccinees are limited, since just five or six AZD1222 recipients were seropositive for SARS-CoV-2 at baseline.

The intended sense of this specimen's time point label: baseline before first vaccination. The treatment or condition label, read with the paper, signifies: meningococcal conjugate vaccine given as trial control. Samples from vaccinated people were obtained from the UK trials COV001 and COV002, which included a single-blind randomized controlled phase 2/3 trial of AZD1222 (ChAdOx1 nCoV-19) in healthy adults. Trial participant PBMC samples were collected at day 0 and day 28 after the second dose for TCRbeta chain sequencing. For this clone: Its antigen is still unknown. No clone much larger than this one lies a single base away; base qualities are absent.

The CDR3 regions of human TCRbeta chains were analyzed by immunosequencing. Turning to the authors' computational methods: TCRs in the repertoires were compared against a reference library of SARS-CoV-2-specific TCRs that had been generated with the MIRA antigen-specificity platform. Breadth meant the fraction of unique TCRs that were SARS-CoV-2-associated, whereas depth meant the fraction of total T cells that were SARS-CoV-2-associated. Using the MIRA data, each spike-specific TCR was mapped to the spike region that the TCR reacts to and placed in a CD4 or CD8 class. Log10-transformed breadth and depth values were compared by one-way ANOVA with Sidak's multiple comparisons tests. This is the immuneACCESS table as TCRdb keeps it, with only in-frame sequences that have V and J called. A part of the clones is gone; compared with another copy, unresolved V genes explain less than half, and the rest is unexplained. V, J and clone size reflect that table, while D and trimming were determined from the DNA. This sample holds about 150,000 clones; about 90% were observed only once. The biggest ten clones account for approximately 2.9% of the sample.

V ends up 0 bases short and J 4 bases short, with an unmatched junction base count of 10. The germline V gene (reference sequence) yields LNHNV for CDR1 and YYDKDF for CDR2. Including the terminal cysteine and phenylalanine, the CDR3 comprises 18 residues. Only the CDR3 DNA is retained, 54 bases long and in frame from the first base. This sequence was found in an adult in good health. Recombination linked TRBV15 to TRBJ1-3; the central 9 bases match TRBD1. This specimen consisted of peripheral blood, obtained on day 0 of MenACWY control vaccination. The CDR3 reads as follows: CATSRDGVRTGAGNTIYF. The base sequence is TGTGCCACCAGCAGAGACGGGGTGCGGACAGGGGCAGGAAACACCATATATTTT.